This T cell receptor (beta chain) is from a study of T cells in Graves' hyperthyroidism and ophthalmopathy. This CDR3 comprises 18 residues. Germline V gene sequence: CDR1 MGHRA, CDR2 YSYEKL. V shed 0 bases and J shed 0 bases, with 14 bases lying between them. Regions amplified from RNA transcripts were the TCR beta CDR3 regions. An initial round of RT-PCR targeting the TCR CDR3 relied on the HTBI primer set. MiXCR, run by TCRdb on the multiplex PCR reads, gives a single entry per CDR3 protein. Among about 37,000 distinct CDR3 sequences, around half were seen once, and the ten largest hold 17%. General study findings and limits: Ophthalmopathy onset followed model prediction by a median approximately seven months.

This clonotype was recorded many times. Its antigen is currently unknown. The chain combines TRBV4-1 with TRBJ2-2, with a tentative D call TRBD1 (6 bases). The receptor's source is a man aged 35-49 years with Graves' ophthalmopathy. Sequencing was done on a sample of blood. This chain's CDR3 is CASSQDFRDRPNTGELFF. The CDR3 nucleotides read TGCGCCAGCAGCCAAGATTTTCGAGACAGGCCGAACACCGGGGAGCTGTTTTTT.